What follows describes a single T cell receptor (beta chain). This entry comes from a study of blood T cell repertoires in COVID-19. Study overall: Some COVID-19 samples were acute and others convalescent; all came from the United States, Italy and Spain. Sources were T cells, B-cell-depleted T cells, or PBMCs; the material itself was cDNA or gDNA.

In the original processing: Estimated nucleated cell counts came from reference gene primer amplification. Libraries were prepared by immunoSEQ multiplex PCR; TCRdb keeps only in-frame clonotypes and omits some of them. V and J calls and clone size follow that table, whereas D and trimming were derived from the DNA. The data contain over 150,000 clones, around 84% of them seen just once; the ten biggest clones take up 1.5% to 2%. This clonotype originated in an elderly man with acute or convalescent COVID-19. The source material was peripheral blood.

The DNA for the CDR3 is TGTGCCAGCAGTGAAGCAGCGGATGACACAGATACGCAGTATTTT. It yields the protein CASSEAADDTDTQYF. The V call is TRBV2, the J call TRBJ2-3, with a weak D call TRBD2 (5 bases). Germline values: CDR1 SNHLY, CDR2 FYNNEI. Trimming pared 0 bases from V and 2 bases from J, leaving 9 bases between. The CDR3 is made up of 15 amino acids.